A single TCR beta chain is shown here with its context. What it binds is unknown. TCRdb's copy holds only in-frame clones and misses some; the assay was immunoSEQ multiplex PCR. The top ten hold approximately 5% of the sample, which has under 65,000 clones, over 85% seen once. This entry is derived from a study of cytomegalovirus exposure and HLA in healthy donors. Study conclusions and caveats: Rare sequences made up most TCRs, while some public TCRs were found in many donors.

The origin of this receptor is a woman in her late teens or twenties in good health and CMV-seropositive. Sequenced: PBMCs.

CDR3 in DNA: TGTGCCAGCAGTTTGGATTCGGGACTGTCTCTCTACGAGCAGTACTTC. Translated, it gives CASSLDSGLSLYEQYF. The chain links TRBV28 to TRBJ2-7; D possibly corresponds to TRBD2 (6 bases). V shed 3 bases and J shed 3 bases, with 18 bases lying between them. This CDR3 region has 16 residues. The germline V gene encodes CDR1 MDHEN and CDR2 SYDVKM.